The 13 T cell receptor beta chains below all came from one sample that was sequenced in a study of blood T cell repertoires in COVID-19. Libraries were prepared by immunoSEQ multiplex PCR; TCRdb keeps only in-frame clonotypes and omits some of them. The repertoire consists of 26,000 or so clones, with roughly 66% occurring once and the leading ten covering 6% to 8%. Sample: peripheral blood. These receptors all stem from a man aged 60 to 69 with active or convalescent COVID-19.

On this clone: Lacking the conserved final phenylalanine or tryptophan, this CDR3 likely reflects a read error. The DNA is omitted, as the CDR3 cannot be located on it reliably, and the CDR3 follows TCRdb's listing. The chain couples TRBV11-2 to TRBJ2-6; the table calls TRBD2, which could not be checked here. The CDR3 adds up to 11 amino acids, both ends counted. CDR1 and CDR2 (germline): SGHAT, FQNNGV. The CDR3 sequence: CASSYRDQLRM.

The table lists this clone with a count of one. CDR3 residues: CASRPTGQGGEQYF. CDR3 in DNA: TGTGCCAGTAGGCCCACGGGACAGGGAGGCGAGCAGTACTTC. The V and J genes are TRBV19 and TRBJ2-7, with 9 bases matching TRBD1. After removal of 6 bases from V and 6 bases from J, the junction contained 9 bases not matched to a gene. The CDR3 covers 14 residues. In germline, CDR1 is LNHDA, CDR2 SQIVND (reference sequence).

The chain joins TRBV27 to TRBJ2-6; TRBD1 might be the D (6 bases). V was shortened by 5 bases and J by 0 bases, with 17 bases between the two germline ends. From germline, CDR1 is MNHEY and CDR2 SMNVEV (reference sequence). CDR3 length: 18 amino acids. In nucleotides, the CDR3 is TGTGCCAGCAGTACCGGGACACTGGGGAACTCTGGGGCCAACGTCCTGACTTTC. Translation gives CASSTGTLGNSGANVLTF.

This clone was seen only a few times. The chain couples TRBV18 to TRBJ1-1; the D gene is possibly TRBD1 (5 bases). The CDR3 runs 14 residues. Trimming shortened V by 6 bases and J by 0 bases, and 11 bases separated the two germline ends. Germline V gene data show CDR1 as KGHSH and CDR2 as LQKENI. CDR3 sequence reads: CASSSGGLNTEAFF. The CDR3 bases are TGTGCCAGCTCGTCGGGGGGGTTGAACACTGAAGCTTTCTTT.

This chain uses TRBV5-1 with TRBJ1-2; D is possibly TRBD1 (6 bases). The germline gives CDR1 SGHRS, CDR2 YFSETQ. There are 13 residues in the CDR3. Between the trimmed V and J ends, which lost 2 bases and 4 bases, there was a span of 9 bases. The CDR3 nucleotides read TGCGCCAGCAGCTTAGGGACAACCTATGGCTACACCTTC. Translated: CASSLGTTYGYTF.

The chain combines TRBV15 with TRBJ2-2, with D tentatively TRBD2 (5 bases). V gave up 0 bases and J gave up 7 bases, with 9 bases separating them. Germline loops: CDR1 LNHNV, CDR2 YYDKDF (reference sequence). The CDR3 is 14 amino acids. The CDR3 sequence is CATSRDRGIGELFF. The CDR3 region has the DNA TGTGCCACCAGCAGAGATCGGGGAATCGGGGAGCTGTTTTTT.

V usage is TRBV5-4 and J usage is TRBJ2-3, with D perhaps matching TRBD2 (6 bases). From germline, CDR1 is SGHNT and CDR2 YYREEE (reference sequence). The CDR3 covers 13 residues. The V and J ends lost 0 bases and 6 bases respectively, with 8 bases between them. The CDR3 DNA sequence: TGTGCCAGCAGCTTGGCCGGGGGTGATACGCAGTATTTT. Its translation: CASSLAGGDTQYF.

The chain joins TRBV15 to TRBJ1-1; 7 bases agree with TRBD1. The germline gives CDR1 LNHNV, CDR2 YYDKDF (reference sequence). Trimming cost V 1 base and J 6 bases; bases outside gene matches: 14. CDR3 size: 17 residues. The CDR3 sequence: CATSRATGLELKPEAFF. The CDR3 coding sequence is TGTGCCACCAGCAGAGCGACAGGGTTAGAGCTAAAGCCTGAAGCTTTCTTT.

The sample holds a few counts of this clone. The V and J genes are TRBV19 and TRBJ2-5, with TRBD2 as a possible D gene (7 bases). Germline CDR1 is LNHDA and CDR2 is SQIVND (reference sequence). Trimming took 3 bases from V and 2 from J, leaving 22 bases between them. This CDR3 region has 18 residues. CDR3 in DNA: TGTGCCAGTAGTATCGGGAGGTACGGGGGGCGGGAACAAGAGACCCAGTACTTC. It translates to CASSIGRYGGREQETQYF.

DNA of the CDR3: TGTGCCAGCAGTAAACAGGGAGATCAGCCCCAGCATTTT. Protein sequence: CASSKQGDQPQHF. This chain uses TRBV2 with TRBJ1-5; tentative D call: TRBD1 (6 bases). CDR1 is SNHLY, CDR2 FYNNEI, per germline. The CDR3 totals 13 residues. V gave up 5 bases and J gave up 5 bases, with 10 bases separating them.

The chain combines TRBV7-3 with TRBJ2-3; a weak D match, TRBD2 (6 bases). Between the trimmed V and J ends, which lost 2 bases and 6 bases, there was a span of 12 bases. Germline CDR1 is SGHTA and CDR2 is FQGTGA. This CDR3 has 14 residues. CDR3 in amino acids: CASSLGGSIDTQYF. CDR3 sequence (DNA): TGTGCCAGCAGCTTAGGGGGGAGTATTGATACGCAGTATTTT.

This rearrangement joins TRBV4-1 to TRBJ1-1, with D tentatively TRBD1 (6 bases). CDR3 size: 13 residues. V was cut by 6 bases and J by 4 bases, with 12 bases left in between. Germline loops: CDR1 MGHRA, CDR2 YSYEKL. The CDR3 nucleotides read TGCGCCAGCAGAGCAGGGGATGGCACTGAAGCTTTCTTT. This translates into CASRAGDGTEAFF.

Only a few counts were recorded for this clone. The chain uses TRBV19 and TRBJ2-7; 11 bases are shared with TRBD2. V trimming: 5 bases; J trimming: 6 bases; junction bases outside the gene matches: 18. Germline V gene sequence: CDR1 LNHDA, CDR2 SQIVND (reference sequence). The CDR3 sequence is 18 residues long. The CDR3 loop is CASSGWILLAGGPGEQYF. The CDR3 DNA follows: TGTGCCAGTAGTGGATGGATCCTGTTAGCGGGAGGGCCGGGCGAGCAGTACTTC.